This TCR beta chain stems from a study of T cell repertoires in cytomegalovirus infection. Overall study: It can be stated that public TCR beta signatures indicated CMV infection as well as a matching HLA type.

Notes on this clonotype: No antigen is known for it.

The CDR3 is 15 residues long. V was clipped by 7 bases and J by 3 bases, with 18 bases between them. TCRdb called the reads again in MiXCR, with one record for every CDR3 protein. The repertoire holds about 700,000 distinct CDR3 sequences, with around 35% as singletons. The sequence was obtained from a human donor in good health (CMV status not recorded). Some clones in this sample may be carry-over from other donors' samples. This sequence joins TRBV12-3 or TRBV12-4 and TRBJ1-2; D gene ambiguous. The sample consisted of cultured PBMCs, taken from culture after CMV antigen stimulation. The CDR3 region is CASNRAPWSDYGYTF. The CDR3 bases are TGTGCCAGCAACCGCGCTCCCTGGAGTGACTATGGCTACACCTTC.